This T cell receptor (beta chain) was recovered during a study of cytomegalovirus exposure and HLA in healthy donors. Germline CDR1 and CDR2: SEHNR and FQNEAQ (reference sequence). V gave up 6 bases and J gave up 8 bases; unmatched junction bases: 8. CDR3 length: 14 residues. The method was immunoSEQ multiplex PCR; TCRdb's version includes in-frame clones alone and lacks a portion of them. The sample shows 150,000 to 180,000 clones, approximately 86% of them seen only once. The study drew the donors from its approximately 110-subject validation cohort, separate from the roughly 670-subject first cohort.

The genes are TRBV7-9 and TRBJ1-5; 9 bases map to TRBD1. Sequences were obtained from PBMCs. This receptor was identified in a human donor in good health. The CDR3 loop is CASRKQGAFEPQHF. The CDR3, as DNA: TGTGCCAGCAGAAAACAGGGGGCTTTTGAGCCCCAGCATTTT.